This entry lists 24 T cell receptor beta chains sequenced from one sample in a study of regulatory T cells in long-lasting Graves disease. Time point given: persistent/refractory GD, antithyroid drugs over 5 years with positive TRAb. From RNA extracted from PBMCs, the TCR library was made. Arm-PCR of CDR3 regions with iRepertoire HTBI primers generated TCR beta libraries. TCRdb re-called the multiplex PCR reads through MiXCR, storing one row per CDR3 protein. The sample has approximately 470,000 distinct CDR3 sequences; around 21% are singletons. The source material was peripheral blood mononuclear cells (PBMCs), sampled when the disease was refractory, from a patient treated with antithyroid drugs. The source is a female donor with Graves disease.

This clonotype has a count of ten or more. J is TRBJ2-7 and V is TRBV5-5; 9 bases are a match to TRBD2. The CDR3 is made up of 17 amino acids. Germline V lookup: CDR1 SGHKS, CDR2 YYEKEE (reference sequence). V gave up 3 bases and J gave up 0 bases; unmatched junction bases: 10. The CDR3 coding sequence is TGTGCCAGCAGCTCCACCTCAAGCGGGAGGAGCTCCTACGAGCAGTACTTC. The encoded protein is CASSSTSSGRSSYEQYF.

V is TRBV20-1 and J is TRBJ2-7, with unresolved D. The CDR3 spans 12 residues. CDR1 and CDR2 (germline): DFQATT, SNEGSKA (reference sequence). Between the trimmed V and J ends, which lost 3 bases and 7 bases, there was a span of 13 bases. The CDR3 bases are TGCAGTGCTAGTCTCGAGGTTGGAGAGCAGTACTTC. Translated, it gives CSASLEVGEQYF.

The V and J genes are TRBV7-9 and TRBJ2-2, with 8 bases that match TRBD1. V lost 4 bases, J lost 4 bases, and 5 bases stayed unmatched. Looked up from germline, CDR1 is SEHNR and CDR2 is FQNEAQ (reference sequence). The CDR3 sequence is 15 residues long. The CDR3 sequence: CASSSRDRLTGELFF. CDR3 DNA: TGTGCCAGCAGCTCTAGGGACAGGCTCACCGGGGAGCTGTTTTTT. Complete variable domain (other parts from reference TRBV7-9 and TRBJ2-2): DTGVSQNPRHKITKRGQNVTFRCDPISEHNRLYWYRQTLGQGPEFLTYFQNEAQLEKSRLLSDRFSAERPKGSFSTLEIQRTEQGDSAMYLCASSSRDRLTGELFFGEGSRLTVL.

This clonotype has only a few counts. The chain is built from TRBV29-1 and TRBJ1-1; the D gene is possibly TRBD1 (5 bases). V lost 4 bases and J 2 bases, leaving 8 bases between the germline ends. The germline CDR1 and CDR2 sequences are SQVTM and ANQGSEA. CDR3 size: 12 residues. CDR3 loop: CSVAQGNTEAFF. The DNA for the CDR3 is TGCAGCGTTGCCCAGGGAAACACTGAAGCTTTCTTT. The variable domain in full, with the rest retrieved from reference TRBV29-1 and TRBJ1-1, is SAVISQKPSRDICQRGTSLTIQCQVDSQVTMMFWYRQQPGQSLTLIATANQGSEATYESGFVIDKFPISRPNLTFSTLTVSNMSPEDSSIYLCSVAQGNTEAFFGQGTRLTVV.

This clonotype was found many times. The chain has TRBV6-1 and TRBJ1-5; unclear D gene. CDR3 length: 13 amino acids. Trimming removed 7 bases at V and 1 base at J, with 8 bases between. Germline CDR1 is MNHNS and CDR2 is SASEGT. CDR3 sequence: CASTRMSNQPQHF. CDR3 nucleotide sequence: TGTGCCAGCACCCGTATGAGCAATCAGCCCCAGCATTTT.

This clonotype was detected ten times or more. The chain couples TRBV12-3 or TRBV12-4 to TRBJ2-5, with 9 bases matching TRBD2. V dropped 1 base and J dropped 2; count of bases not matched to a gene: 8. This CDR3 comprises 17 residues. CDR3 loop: CASSLGTSAFFQETQYF. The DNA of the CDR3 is TGTGCCAGCAGTTTAGGGACTAGCGCCTTCTTTCAAGAGACCCAGTACTTC.

CDR3 DNA sequence: TGTGCCAGCCTACAACGGTTGAACACTGAAGCTTTCTTT. This encodes CASLQRLNTEAFF. The genes are TRBV6-1 and TRBJ1-1; D not certain. Trimming pared 8 bases from V and 0 bases from J, leaving 10 bases between. Germline V gives CDR1 MNHNS, CDR2 SASEGT. This CDR3 has 13 residues.

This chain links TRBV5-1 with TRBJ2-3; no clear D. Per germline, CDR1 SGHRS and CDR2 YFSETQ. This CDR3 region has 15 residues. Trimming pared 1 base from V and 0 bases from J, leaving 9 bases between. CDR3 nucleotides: TGCGCCAGCAGCTTGTTAGGGCTTAGCACAGATACGCAGTATTTT. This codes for CASSLLGLSTDTQYF.

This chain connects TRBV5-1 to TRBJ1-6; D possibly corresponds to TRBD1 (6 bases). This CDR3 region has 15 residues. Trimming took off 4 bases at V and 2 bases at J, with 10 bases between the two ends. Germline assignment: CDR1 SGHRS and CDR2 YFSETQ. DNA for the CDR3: TGCGCCAGCAGCCCTTACAGGGCCTATAATTCACCCCTCCACTTT. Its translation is CASSPYRAYNSPLHF.

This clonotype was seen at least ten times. CDR3 nucleotides: TGTGCCAGCAGTAGAGCCGGGACAGGGGGCCTTTTTTCGGATAATTCACCCCTCCACTTT. This gives the protein CASSRAGTGGLFSDNSPLHF. This chain joins TRBV12-3 or TRBV12-4 and TRBJ1-6; 12 bases match TRBD1. J lost 5 bases, V lost 5 bases, and 16 bases had no gene match. The CDR3 loop spans 20 amino acids.

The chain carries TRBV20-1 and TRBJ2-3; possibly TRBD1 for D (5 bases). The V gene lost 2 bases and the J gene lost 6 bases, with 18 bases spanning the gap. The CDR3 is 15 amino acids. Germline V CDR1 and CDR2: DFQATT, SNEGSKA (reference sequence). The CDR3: CSARIGPLKGDTQYF. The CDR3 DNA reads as TGCAGTGCTAGAATTGGACCCCTGAAGGGGGATACGCAGTATTTT.

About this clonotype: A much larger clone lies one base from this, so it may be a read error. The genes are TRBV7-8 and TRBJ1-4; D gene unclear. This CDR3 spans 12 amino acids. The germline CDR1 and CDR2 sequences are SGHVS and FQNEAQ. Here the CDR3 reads CASGVGDEKLSF. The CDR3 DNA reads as TGTGCCAGCGGGGTTGGTGATGAAAAACTGTCTTTT.

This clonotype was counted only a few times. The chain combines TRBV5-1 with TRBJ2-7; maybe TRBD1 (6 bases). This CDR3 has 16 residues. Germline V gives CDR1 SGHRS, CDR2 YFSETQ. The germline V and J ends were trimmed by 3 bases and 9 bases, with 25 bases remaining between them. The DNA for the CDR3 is TGCGCCAGCAGCTCGGGACACCTGAACCCACTACGCGGGCAGTACTTC. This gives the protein CASSSGHLNPLRGQYF.

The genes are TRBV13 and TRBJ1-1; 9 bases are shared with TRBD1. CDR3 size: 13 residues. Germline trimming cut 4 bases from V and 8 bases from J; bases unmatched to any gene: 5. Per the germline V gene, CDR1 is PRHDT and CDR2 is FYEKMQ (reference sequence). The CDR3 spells CASSWDRAGEAFF. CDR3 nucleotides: TGTGCCAGCAGCTGGGACAGGGCGGGGGAAGCTTTCTTT.

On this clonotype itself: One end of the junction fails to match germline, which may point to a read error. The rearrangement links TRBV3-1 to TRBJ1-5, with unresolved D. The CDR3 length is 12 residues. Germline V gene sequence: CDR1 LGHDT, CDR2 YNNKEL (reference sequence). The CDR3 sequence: CASSKDNQPQHF. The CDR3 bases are TGTGCCAGCAGCAAAGACAATCAGCCCCAGCATTTT.

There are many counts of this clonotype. The CDR3 is CASTDYTNYEQYF. CDR3 nucleotides: TGTGCCAGCACCGACTACACGAACTACGAGCAGTACTTC. The chain employs TRBV6-1 and TRBJ2-7; a possible D gene is TRBD2 (5 bases). The V gene's germline CDR1 is MNHNS and CDR2 SASEGT. The CDR3 consists of 13 residues. The V and J ends lost 7 bases and 3 bases respectively, with 13 bases between them.

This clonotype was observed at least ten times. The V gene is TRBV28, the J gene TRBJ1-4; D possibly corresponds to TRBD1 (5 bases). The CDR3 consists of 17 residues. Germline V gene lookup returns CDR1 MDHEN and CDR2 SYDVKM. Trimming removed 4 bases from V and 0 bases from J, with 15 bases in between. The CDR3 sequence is CASSSGPGGATNEKLFF. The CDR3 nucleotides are TGTGCCAGCAGTTCAGGCCCCGGGGGGGCAACTAATGAAAAACTGTTTTTT.

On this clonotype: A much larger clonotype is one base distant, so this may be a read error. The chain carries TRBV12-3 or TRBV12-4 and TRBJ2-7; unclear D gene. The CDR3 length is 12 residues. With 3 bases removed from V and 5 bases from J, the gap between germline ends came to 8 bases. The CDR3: CASSLNGNEQYF. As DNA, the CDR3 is TGTGCCAGCAGTTTGAACGGTAACGAGCAGTACTTC.

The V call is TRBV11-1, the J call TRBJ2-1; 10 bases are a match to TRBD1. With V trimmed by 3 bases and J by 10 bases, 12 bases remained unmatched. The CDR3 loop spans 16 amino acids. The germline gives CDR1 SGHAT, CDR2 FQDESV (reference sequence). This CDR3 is CASSFLRGQGIVEQFF. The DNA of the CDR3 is TGTGCCAGCAGCTTCTTAAGGGGACAGGGGATTGTGGAGCAGTTCTTC.

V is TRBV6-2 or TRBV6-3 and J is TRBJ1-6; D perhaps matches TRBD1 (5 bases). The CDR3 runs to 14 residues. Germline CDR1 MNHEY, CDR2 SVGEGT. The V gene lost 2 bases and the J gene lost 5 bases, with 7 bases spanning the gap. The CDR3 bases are TGTGCCAGCAGTTACGGGGGAAATAATTCACCCCTCCACTTT. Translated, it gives CASSYGGNNSPLHF.

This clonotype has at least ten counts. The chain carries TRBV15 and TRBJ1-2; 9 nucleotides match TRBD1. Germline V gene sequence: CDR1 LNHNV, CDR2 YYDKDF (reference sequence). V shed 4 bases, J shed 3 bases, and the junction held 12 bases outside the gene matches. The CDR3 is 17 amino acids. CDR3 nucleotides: TGTGCCACCAGCACATATCCTACAGGGGGCGCCGACTATGGCTACACCTTC. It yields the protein CATSTYPTGGADYGYTF.

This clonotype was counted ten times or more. The CDR3 DNA reads TGTGCCAGCAGTTTGGGACAGGGGCTCACTGAAGCTTTCTTT. It encodes CASSLGQGLTEAFF. V is TRBV28 and J is TRBJ1-1; 10 nucleotides line up with TRBD1. The germline V gene encodes CDR1 MDHEN and CDR2 SYDVKM. Germline trimming cut 3 bases from V and 4 bases from J; bases unmatched to any gene: 2. This CDR3 comprises 14 residues. The variable domain in full, completed from reference TRBV28 and TRBJ1-1, reads DVKVTQSSRYLVKRTGEKVFLECVQDMDHENMFWYRQDPGLGLRLIYFSYDVKMKEKGDIPEGYSVSREKKERFSLILESASTNQTSMYLCASSLGQGLTEAFFGQGTRLTVV.

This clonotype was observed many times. The CDR3 region is CASSRLPPSGGAKNIQYF. CDR3 DNA sequence: TGTGCCAGCAGCCGATTACCGCCTAGCGGGGGAGCCAAAAACATTCAGTACTTC. This sequence joins TRBV27 and TRBJ2-4; 10 bases fit TRBD2. CDR3 length: 18 amino acids. The V and J ends lost 6 bases and 0 bases, in that order; junction bases with no gene match: 11. The germline CDR1 and CDR2 sequences are MNHEY and SMNVEV (reference sequence).

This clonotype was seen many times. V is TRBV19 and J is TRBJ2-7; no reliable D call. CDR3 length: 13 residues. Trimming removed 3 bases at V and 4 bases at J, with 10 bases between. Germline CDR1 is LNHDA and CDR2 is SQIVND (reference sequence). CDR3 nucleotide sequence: TGTGCCAGTAGTATCGGCGCCAGTTACGAGCAGTACTTC. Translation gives CASSIGASYEQYF.